This T cell receptor beta chain originates from a study of T cell repertoires in cytomegalovirus infection (dated by TCRdb to about 2019). Context from the whole study: The HLA type of each donor mattered for the analysis, because public TCR beta signatures pointed to carriage of CMV infection along with the matching HLA type.

The paper's findings and limits, for the study overall: The ex vivo response was dominated by HLA-C-restricted CMV-specific TCR beta clonotypes, which also provided the single most frequent clonotype in two of eight donors. In both this cohort and an independent roughly 330-donor cohort, the cumulative frequency of public TCR beta family members distinguished carriers of CMV infection plus the relevant HLA type.

Details on this clonotype: Its antigen is still unknown. Nothing much larger sits one base from this clone, and base qualities are not available.

From its cysteine to its phenylalanine, the CDR3 spans 16 amino acids. The only DNA kept is the CDR3, 48 bases in frame from the first base. From the germline V gene, CDR1 is SGHAT and CDR2 is FQNNGV. V sheds 0 bases and J sheds 2 bases, leaving 13 bases between their ends. The sequencer listed for this sample is Illumina HiSeq 1500. TCRdb itself trimmed the public reads at Q25 with fastp, ran MiXCR and retained productive beta chains. When rows share a CDR3 protein, they turn into one entry using the most common DNA and genes. The sample records over 250,000 distinct CDR3 sequences, 20% to 30% of which are singletons. Around 13% of the sample comes from the top ten.

The sequencing sample was made of PBMCs. This TCR derives from a human donor in good health (CMV status not recorded). Some clones in this sample may be carry-over from other donors' samples. This sequence uses TRBV11-2 and TRBJ2-5; TRBD1 is possibly the D segment (5 matching bases). The nucleotides are TGTGCCAGCAGCTTAGATAGTTGGGCAGGGCAAGAGACCCAGTACTTC. Translated, this gives CASSLDSWAGQETQYF.